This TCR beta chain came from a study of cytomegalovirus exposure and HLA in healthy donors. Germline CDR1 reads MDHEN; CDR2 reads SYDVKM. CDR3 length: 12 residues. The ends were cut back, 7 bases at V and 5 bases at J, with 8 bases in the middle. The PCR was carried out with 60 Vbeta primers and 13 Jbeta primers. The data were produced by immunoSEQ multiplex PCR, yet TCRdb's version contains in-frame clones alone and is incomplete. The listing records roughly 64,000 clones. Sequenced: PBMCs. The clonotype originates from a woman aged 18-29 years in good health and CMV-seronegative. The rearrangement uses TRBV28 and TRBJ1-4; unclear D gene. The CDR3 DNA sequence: TGTGCCAGCACCGAGAAAAATGAAAAACTGTTTTTT. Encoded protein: CASTEKNEKLFF.